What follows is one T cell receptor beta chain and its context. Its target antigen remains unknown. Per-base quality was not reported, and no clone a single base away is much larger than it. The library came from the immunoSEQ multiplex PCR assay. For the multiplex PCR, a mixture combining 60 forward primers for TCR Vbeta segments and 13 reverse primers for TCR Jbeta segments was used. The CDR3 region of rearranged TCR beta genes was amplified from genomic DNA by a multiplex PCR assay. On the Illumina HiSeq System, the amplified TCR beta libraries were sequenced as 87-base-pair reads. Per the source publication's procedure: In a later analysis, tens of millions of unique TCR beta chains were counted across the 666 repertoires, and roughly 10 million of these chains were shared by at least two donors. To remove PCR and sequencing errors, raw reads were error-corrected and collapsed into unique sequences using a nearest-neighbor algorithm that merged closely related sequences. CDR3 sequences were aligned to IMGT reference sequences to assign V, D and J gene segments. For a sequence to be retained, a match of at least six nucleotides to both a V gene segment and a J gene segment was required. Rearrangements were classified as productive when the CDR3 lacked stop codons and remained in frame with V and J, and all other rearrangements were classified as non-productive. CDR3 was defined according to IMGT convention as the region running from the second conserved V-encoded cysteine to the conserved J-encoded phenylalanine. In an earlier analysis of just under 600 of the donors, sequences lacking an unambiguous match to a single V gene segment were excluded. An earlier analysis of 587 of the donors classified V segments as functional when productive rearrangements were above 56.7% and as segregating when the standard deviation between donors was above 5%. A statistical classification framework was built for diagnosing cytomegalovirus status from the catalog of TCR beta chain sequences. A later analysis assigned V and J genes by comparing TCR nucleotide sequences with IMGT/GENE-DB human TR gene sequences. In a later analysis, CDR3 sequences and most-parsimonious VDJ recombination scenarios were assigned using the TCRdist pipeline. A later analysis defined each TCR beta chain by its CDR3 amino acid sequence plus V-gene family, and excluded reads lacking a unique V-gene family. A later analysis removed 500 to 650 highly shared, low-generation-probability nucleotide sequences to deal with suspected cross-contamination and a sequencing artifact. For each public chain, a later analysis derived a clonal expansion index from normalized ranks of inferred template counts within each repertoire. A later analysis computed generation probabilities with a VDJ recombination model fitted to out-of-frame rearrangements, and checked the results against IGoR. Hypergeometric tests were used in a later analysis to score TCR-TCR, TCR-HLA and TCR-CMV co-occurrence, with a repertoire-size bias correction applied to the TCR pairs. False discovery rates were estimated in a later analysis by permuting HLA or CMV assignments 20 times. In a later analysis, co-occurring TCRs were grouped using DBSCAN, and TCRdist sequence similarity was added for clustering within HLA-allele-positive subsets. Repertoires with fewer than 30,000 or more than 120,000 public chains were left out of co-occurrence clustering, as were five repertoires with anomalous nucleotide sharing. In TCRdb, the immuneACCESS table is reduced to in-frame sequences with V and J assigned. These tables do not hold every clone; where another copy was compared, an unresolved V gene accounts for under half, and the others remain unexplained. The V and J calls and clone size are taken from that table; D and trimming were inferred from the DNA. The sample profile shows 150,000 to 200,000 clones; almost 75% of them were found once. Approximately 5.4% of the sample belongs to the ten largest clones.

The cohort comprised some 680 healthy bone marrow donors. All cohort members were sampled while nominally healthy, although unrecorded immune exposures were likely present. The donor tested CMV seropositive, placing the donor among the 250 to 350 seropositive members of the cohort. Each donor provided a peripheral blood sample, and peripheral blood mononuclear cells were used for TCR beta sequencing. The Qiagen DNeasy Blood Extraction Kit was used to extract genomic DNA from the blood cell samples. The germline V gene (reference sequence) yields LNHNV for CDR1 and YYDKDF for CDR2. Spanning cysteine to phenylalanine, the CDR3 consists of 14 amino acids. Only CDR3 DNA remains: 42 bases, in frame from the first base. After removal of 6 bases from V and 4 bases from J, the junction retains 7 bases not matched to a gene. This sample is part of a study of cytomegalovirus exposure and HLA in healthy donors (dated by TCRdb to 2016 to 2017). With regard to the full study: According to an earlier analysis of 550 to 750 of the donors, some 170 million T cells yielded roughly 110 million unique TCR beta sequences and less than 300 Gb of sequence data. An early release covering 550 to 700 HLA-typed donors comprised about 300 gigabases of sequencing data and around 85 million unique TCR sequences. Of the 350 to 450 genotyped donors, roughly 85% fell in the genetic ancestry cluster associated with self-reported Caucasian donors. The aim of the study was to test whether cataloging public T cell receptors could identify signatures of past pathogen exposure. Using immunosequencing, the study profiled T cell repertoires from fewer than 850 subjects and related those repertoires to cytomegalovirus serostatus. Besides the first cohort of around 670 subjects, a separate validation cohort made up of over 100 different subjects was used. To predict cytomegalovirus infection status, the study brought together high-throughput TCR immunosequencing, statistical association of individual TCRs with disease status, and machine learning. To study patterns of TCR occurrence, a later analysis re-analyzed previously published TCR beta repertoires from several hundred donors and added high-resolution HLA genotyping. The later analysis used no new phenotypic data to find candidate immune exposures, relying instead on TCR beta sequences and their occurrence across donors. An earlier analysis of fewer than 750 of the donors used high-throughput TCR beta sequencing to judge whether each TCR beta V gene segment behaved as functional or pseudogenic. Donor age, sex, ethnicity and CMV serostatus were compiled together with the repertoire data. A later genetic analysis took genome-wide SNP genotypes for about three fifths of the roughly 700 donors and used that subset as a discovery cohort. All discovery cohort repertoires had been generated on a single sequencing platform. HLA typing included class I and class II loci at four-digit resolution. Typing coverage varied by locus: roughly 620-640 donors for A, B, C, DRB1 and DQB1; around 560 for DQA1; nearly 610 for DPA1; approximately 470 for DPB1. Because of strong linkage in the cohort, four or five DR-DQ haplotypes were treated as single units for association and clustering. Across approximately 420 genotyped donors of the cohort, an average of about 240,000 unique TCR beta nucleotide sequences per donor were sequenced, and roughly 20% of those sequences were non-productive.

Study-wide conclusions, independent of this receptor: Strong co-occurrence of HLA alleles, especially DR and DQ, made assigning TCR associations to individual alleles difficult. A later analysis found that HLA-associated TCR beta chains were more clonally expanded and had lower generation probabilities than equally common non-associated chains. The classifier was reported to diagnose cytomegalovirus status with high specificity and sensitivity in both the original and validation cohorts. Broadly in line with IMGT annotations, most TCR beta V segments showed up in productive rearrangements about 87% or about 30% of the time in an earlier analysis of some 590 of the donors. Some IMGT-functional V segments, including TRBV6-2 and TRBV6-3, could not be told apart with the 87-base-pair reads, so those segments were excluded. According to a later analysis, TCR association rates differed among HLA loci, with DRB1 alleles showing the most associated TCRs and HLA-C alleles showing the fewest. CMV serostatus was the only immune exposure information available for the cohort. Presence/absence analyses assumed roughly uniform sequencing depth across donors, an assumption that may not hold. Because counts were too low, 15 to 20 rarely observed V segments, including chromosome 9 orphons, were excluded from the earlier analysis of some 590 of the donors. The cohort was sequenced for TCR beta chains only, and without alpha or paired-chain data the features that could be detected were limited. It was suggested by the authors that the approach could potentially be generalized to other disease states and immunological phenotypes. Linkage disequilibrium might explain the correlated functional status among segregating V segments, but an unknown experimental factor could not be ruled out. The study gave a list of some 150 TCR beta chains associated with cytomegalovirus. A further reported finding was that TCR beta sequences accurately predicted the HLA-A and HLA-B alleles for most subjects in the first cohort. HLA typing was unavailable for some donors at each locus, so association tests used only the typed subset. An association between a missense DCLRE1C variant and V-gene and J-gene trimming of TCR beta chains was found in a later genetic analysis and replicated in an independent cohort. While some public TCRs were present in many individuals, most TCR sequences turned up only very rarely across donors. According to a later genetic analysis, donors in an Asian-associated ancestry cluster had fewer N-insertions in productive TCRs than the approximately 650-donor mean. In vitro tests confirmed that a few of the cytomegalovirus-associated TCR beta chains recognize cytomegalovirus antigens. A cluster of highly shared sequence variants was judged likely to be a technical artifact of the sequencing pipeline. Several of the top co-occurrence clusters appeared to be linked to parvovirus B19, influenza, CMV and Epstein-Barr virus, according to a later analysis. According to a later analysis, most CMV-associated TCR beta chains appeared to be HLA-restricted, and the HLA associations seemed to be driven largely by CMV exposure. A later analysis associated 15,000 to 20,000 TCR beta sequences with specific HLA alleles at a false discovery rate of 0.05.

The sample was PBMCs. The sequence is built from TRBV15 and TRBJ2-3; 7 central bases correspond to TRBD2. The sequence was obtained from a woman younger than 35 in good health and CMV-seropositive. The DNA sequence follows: TGTGCCACCAGGGAAGGGAGGGTCGCAGATACGCAGTATTTT. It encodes CATREGRVADTQYF.